This T cell receptor beta chain originates from a study of glioma-infiltrating T cells (dated by TCRdb to between 2015 and 2016). The study in broad terms: TCR alpha- and beta-chain repertoires were sequenced from glioma tissue, non-neoplastic brain tissue and matched peripheral blood mononuclear cells. To measure divergence between tissue and blood T-cell populations, each tissue-infiltrating repertoire was compared with the peripheral blood repertoire of the same patient. The paired cohort was made up of three low-grade glioma patients, seven to nine primary glioblastoma patients and three non-glioma patients who contributed non-neoplastic brain tissue. What the work shows at the level of the full study, not this receptor alone: VJ-independent divergence between tissue and blood was below expectation in non-neoplastic patients but above expectation in all gliomas, especially low-grade gliomas. Group comparisons rested on small numbers: three non-neoplastic, three low-grade glioma and 7 or 8 glioblastoma patients. Tissue and blood shared very few CDR3 sequences, a result attributed to high CDR3 diversity and limited sampling.

This clonotype showed up many times. Its recognized antigen is unknown. No base qualities exist here, and no much larger clone lies one base off it. The germline V gene yields MNHNS for CDR1 and SASEGT for CDR2. Trimming leaves V shorter by 5 bases and J shorter by 6 bases, with the junction holding 5 bases beyond the gene matches. The CDR3 sequence holds 15 residues, the cysteine and phenylalanine included. The entry retains the CDR3 DNA only, 45 bases that are in frame from base 1. The iRepertoire nested amplicon-rescue multiplex PCR (arm-PCR) platform was used to amplify TCR alpha and beta CDR3 regions from RNA. The input for one-step reverse transcription and amplification was about 95-450 ng of tissue mRNA or PBMC total RNA. Following bead purification, Illumina adapters were added through a secondary multiplex PCR, and the libraries were then gel-purified between 200 and 400 bp. The libraries contained internal 6-nucleotide barcodes that were used for demultiplexing. The libraries were sequenced on an Illumina MiSeq using 2x220 or 2x250 nucleotide paired-end reads. As for how the authors treated the data: Paired reads were merged using FLASH 1.2.11 and were aligned to the GRCh37 human genome using BWA-MEM, after which TRA and TRB reads were extracted. For V and J assignment, an IMGT-derived reference of cassette sequences and CDR3 motifs that included pseudogenes was used. Three-frame translation of reads was performed, and productive CDR3s were defined as those with a C...FGXG motif and no stop codons. Unique combinations of V-J cassette pair and CDR3 amino acid sequence were defined as clonotypes. Filtering of reads was based on Hamming distance, with the threshold set by the sequence error rate of each sample in mapped regions. In-frame beta chains were kept once TCRdb had trimmed the public reads at Q25 with fastp and called clones with MiXCR. Identical CDR3 protein sequences are pooled into one entry, listed with their most common genes and DNA. The V and J calls and clone size come from TCRdb's table, not from the authors' own analysis. In this sample the table shows more than 95,000 distinct CDR3 sequences, approximately 28% of which occur a single time. About 40% of the sample comes from the top ten.

The origin of this receptor is a human donor with low-grade glioma or glioblastoma, undergoing nonglioma brain surgery, or in good health (not recorded which). This receptor chain uses TRBV6-1 and TRBJ2-1, with 12 middle bases fitting TRBD2. Sequencing was performed on glioma tissue, nonneoplastic brain tissue, or PBMCs (not recorded which). The CDR3 has the sequence CASSPALAGGNEQFF. The bases are TGTGCCAGCAGTCCCGCACTAGCGGGGGGCAATGAGCAGTTCTTC.